The 25 T cell receptor beta chains in this list originate from one sample, sequenced in a study of blood T cell dynamics during melanoma immunotherapy. Time point of the sample: pre-treatment baseline. Profiling relied on immunoSEQ multiplex PCR, and the TCRdb table lists in-frame clones only, not all of them. In the table there are some 15,000 clones, roughly nine tenths of which are singletons. Sequencing was performed on blood, taken from a patient treated with checkpoint blockade. These receptors came from a human donor with melanoma.

The CDR3 coding sequence is TGTGCCAGCAGTGAAAGGGGGGGCGCGTTACCCCTCCACTTT. Translating it yields CASSERGGALPLHF. The chain carries TRBV6-1 and TRBJ1-6; D perhaps matches TRBD1 (6 bases). Germline lookup yields CDR1 MNHNS and CDR2 SASEGT. V was clipped by 2 bases and J by 12 bases, with 14 bases between them. This CDR3 contains 14 residues.

This rearrangement joins TRBV4-1 to TRBJ2-5; D assignment may be TRBD1 or TRBD2 (5 bases each). Germline CDR1 and CDR2: MGHRA and YSYEKL. Deletions cut 3 bases from V and 1 base from J, with 12 bases between. The CDR3 loop spans 15 amino acids. This CDR3 reads CASSQSGRSQETQYF. The CDR3 DNA reads TGCGCCAGCAGCCAGTCGGGACGGAGCCAAGAGACCCAGTACTTC.

This sequence joins TRBV5-4 and TRBJ2-7; D tentatively reads TRBD1 or TRBD2 (5 bases each). V was shortened by 4 bases and J by 6 bases, with 20 bases between the two germline ends. Germline loops: CDR1 SGHNT, CDR2 YYREEE (reference sequence). The CDR3 has 15 amino acids. The CDR3 loop reads CASSGSPGTLAEQYF. The CDR3 bases are TGTGCCAGCAGCGGTTCCCCCGGGACCCTGGCCGAGCAGTACTTC. The whole variable domain, filled in from reference TRBV5-4 and TRBJ2-7, reads ETGVTQSPTHLIKTRGQQVTLRCSSQSGHNTVSWYQQALGQGPQFIFQYYREEENGRGNFPPRFSGLQFPNYSSELNVNALELDDSALYLCASSGSPGTLAEQYFGPGTRLTVT.

The chain has TRBV2 and TRBJ2-5; tentatively, D is TRBD2 (6 bases). The CDR3 has 12 residues. Germline lookup yields CDR1 SNHLY and CDR2 FYNNEI. With 5 bases removed from V and 3 bases from J, the gap between germline ends came to 7 bases. CDR3 amino acids: CASSPGEETQYF. The CDR3 DNA follows: TGTGCCAGCAGTCCGGGGGAAGAGACCCAGTACTTC.

There are a few counts of this clone. The chain is built from TRBV4-2 and TRBJ1-5; unclear D gene. Germline V gives CDR1 LGHNA, CDR2 YNFKEQ. The CDR3 length is 13 residues. V gave up 0 bases and J gave up 3 bases, with 3 bases separating them. CDR3 coding DNA: TGTGCCAGCAGCCAAGAGATCAATCAGCCCCAGCATTTT. Translated: CASSQEINQPQHF.

V is TRBV5-1 and J is TRBJ2-3; 10 bases match TRBD1. The CDR3 contains 17 residues. The germline V gene has CDR1 SGHRS and CDR2 YFSETQ. The V segment lost 0 bases and the J segment 1 base; nucleotides outside the gene matches: 5. The CDR3 loop reads CASSLAGTGAGTDTQYF. In nucleotides, the CDR3 is TGCGCCAGCAGCTTGGCGGGGACAGGGGCTGGCACAGATACGCAGTATTTT. Together with reference TRBV5-1 and TRBJ2-3, the CDR3 gives the full variable domain: KAGVTQTPRYLIKTRGQQVTLSCSPISGHRSVSWYQQTPGQGLQFLFEYFSETQRNKGNFPGRFSGRQFSNSRSEMNVSTLELGDSALYLCASSLAGTGAGTDTQYFGPGTRLTVL.

The chain is built from TRBV28 and TRBJ2-1; D not resolved. Germline V gene sequence: CDR1 MDHEN, CDR2 SYDVKM. The germline V and J ends were trimmed by 1 base and 0 bases, with 1 base remaining between them. The CDR3 is made up of 13 amino acids. In DNA form, the CDR3 reads TGTGCCAGCAGTTTATACTCCTACAATGAGCAGTTCTTC. Translated: CASSLYSYNEQFF.

The CDR3 coding sequence is TGTGCCAGCAGCCAAGGGACAGGTTTGTACGAGCAGTACTTC. Translated: CASSQGTGLYEQYF. V is TRBV16 and J is TRBJ2-7; 8 bases align to TRBD1. Germline CDR1 reads KGHSY; CDR2 reads FQNENV. The CDR3 extends over 14 amino acids. The V and J ends lost 2 bases and 4 bases, in that order; junction bases with no gene match: 4.

The J gene is TRBJ2-3, the V gene TRBV9; D not resolved. Germline lookup yields CDR1 SGDLS and CDR2 YYNGEE. The germline V and J ends were trimmed by 2 bases and 0 bases, with 16 bases remaining between them. The CDR3 has 17 residues. DNA for the CDR3: TGTGCCAGCAGCGTTCCCACCCAAGCCGGGAGCACAGATACGCAGTATTTT. It encodes CASSVPTQAGSTDTQYF.

The V gene is TRBV18, the J gene TRBJ2-7, with TRBD2 matching 11 bases. The germline V gene encodes CDR1 KGHSH and CDR2 LQKENI. The V and J ends lost 5 bases and 4 bases, in that order; junction bases with no gene match: 4. This CDR3 spans 14 amino acids. The CDR3 region is CASSKTSGEYEQYF. Here the CDR3 DNA reads TGTGCCAGCTCAAAGACTAGCGGGGAGTACGAGCAGTACTTC. Using reference TRBV18 and TRBJ2-7 for the parts outside the CDR3, the full variable domain is NAGVMQNPRHLVRRRGQEARLRCSPMKGHSHVYWYRQLPEEGLKFMVYLQKENIIDESGMPKERFSAEFPKEGPSILRIQQVVRGDSAAYFCASSKTSGEYEQYFGPGTRLTVT.

The genes are TRBV19 and TRBJ1-1, with a possible D match to TRBD1 (5 bases). The length of the CDR3 is 15 residues. V lost 3 bases to trimming and J lost 0 bases, with 11 bases between them. Germline V gene data show CDR1 as LNHDA and CDR2 as SQIVND (reference sequence). The CDR3 coding sequence is TGTGCCAGTAGTATGAGGGGCAGCCTGAACACTGAAGCTTTCTTT. As protein: CASSMRGSLNTEAFF.

The chain is built from TRBV10-3 and TRBJ1-4; TRBD1 aligns across 8 bases. The CDR3 extends over 14 amino acids. The germline V gene has CDR1 ENHRY and CDR2 SYGVKD. The V and J ends lost 6 bases and 8 bases, in that order; junction bases with no gene match: 8. The CDR3 DNA follows: TGTGCCATCAGCTCTGGGACAGGCTCCGAAAAACTGTTTTTT. The encoded protein is CAISSGTGSEKLFF.

The chain carries TRBV4-1 and TRBJ2-7, with D possibly matching TRBD1 (6 bases). Germline assignment: CDR1 MGHRA and CDR2 YSYEKL. The CDR3 extends over 13 amino acids. Trimming took 4 bases from V and 3 from J, leaving 10 bases between them. The CDR3 DNA is TGCGCCAGCAGCCCACAGGGCGGCTACGAGCAGTACTTC. Protein product: CASSPQGGYEQYF.

This rearrangement joins TRBV25-1 to TRBJ1-2, with 10 positions matching TRBD1. Germline V lookup: CDR1 MGHDK, CDR2 SYGVNS. V lost 5 bases, J lost 5 bases, and 11 bases stayed unmatched. The CDR3 is 16 residues long. DNA for the CDR3: TGTGCCAGCAGTTCTCCGGGGACAGGGGAAGGATATGGCTACACCTTC. Translated: CASSSPGTGEGYGYTF.

This clone was counted a few times. The chain recombines TRBV18 with TRBJ1-4; a possible D gene is TRBD1 (5 bases). CDR3 length: 14 residues. Trimming took 2 bases from V and 8 from J, leaving 12 bases between them. Germline CDR1 and CDR2: KGHSH and LQKENI. CDR3 in DNA: TGTGCCAGCTCACCAAAGAAGGGGTTCGAAAAACTGTTTTTT. Its protein product is CASSPKKGFEKLFF.

This chain links TRBV9 with TRBJ1-1, with 7 bases aligning to TRBD1. V trimming: 4 bases; J trimming: 6 bases; junction bases outside the gene matches: 9. Looked up from germline, CDR1 is SGDLS and CDR2 is YYNGEE. This CDR3 spans 14 amino acids. CDR3 protein: CASSPRSGGAEAFF. DNA for the CDR3: TGTGCCAGCAGCCCCCGTTCAGGGGGTGCTGAAGCTTTCTTT.

The chain couples TRBV6-6 to TRBJ1-1; TRBD1 is a possible D gene (6 bases). V was shortened by 2 bases and J by 6 bases, with 10 bases between the two germline ends. The length of the CDR3 is 13 residues. Germline CDR1 is MNHNY and CDR2 is SVGAGI (reference sequence). CDR3 in amino acids: CASSYGGRAEAFF. In nucleotides, the CDR3 is TGTGCCAGCAGTTACGGGGGGCGGGCTGAAGCTTTCTTT.

The chain has TRBV19 and TRBJ1-2, with D possibly being TRBD1 (5 bases). Looked up from germline, CDR1 is LNHDA and CDR2 is SQIVND (reference sequence). Trimming removed 6 bases at V and 6 bases at J, with 14 bases between. The CDR3 extends over 13 amino acids. The CDR3 region is CASRSSREDGYTF. The CDR3 nucleotides are TGTGCCAGTAGAAGTTCCAGGGAGGATGGCTACACCTTC.

The chain employs TRBV18 and TRBJ1-4; D not certain. CDR1 and CDR2 from the germline V gene are KGHSH and LQKENI. Deletions cut 0 bases from V and 7 bases from J, with 6 bases between. The CDR3 extends over 13 amino acids. The CDR3 DNA reads as TGTGCCAGCTCACCACCACGGGGTGAAAAACTGTTTTTT. Translating it yields CASSPPRGEKLFF.

CDR3 DNA sequence: TGCGCCAGCAGCCATCTTGCCCTGTTAGCGGGAGCAACCAATGAGCAGTTCTTC. Translated: CASSHLALLAGATNEQFF. J is TRBJ2-1 and V is TRBV4-1; 9 bases fit TRBD2. The CDR3 contains 18 residues. Per the germline V gene, CDR1 is MGHRA and CDR2 is YSYEKL. V trimming: 3 bases; J trimming: 6 bases; junction bases outside the gene matches: 15.

This chain connects TRBV4-1 to TRBJ2-2; D might be TRBD1 or TRBD2, each matching 5 bases. This CDR3 has 17 amino acids. The germline CDR1 and CDR2 sequences are MGHRA and YSYEKL. V shed 0 bases and J shed 5 bases, with 16 bases lying between them. The CDR3 spells CASSQDGSGWGTGELFF. CDR3 DNA: TGCGCCAGCAGCCAAGACGGGTCAGGCTGGGGGACCGGGGAGCTGTTTTTT.

J is TRBJ2-2 and V is TRBV11-2; D may be TRBD1 or TRBD2 (5 bases each). The CDR3 length is 15 residues. V was clipped by 5 bases and J by 6 bases, with 16 bases between them. Germline V CDR1 and CDR2: SGHAT, FQNNGV. CDR3 nucleotide sequence: TGTGCCAGCAGCCTCCGGGGCGTGAGGGCCGGGGAGCTGTTTTTT. Its translation is CASSLRGVRAGELFF.

This clone showed up just once. The rearrangement joins TRBV5-6 to TRBJ2-5; D unresolved. Germline CDR1 SGHDT, CDR2 YYEEEE. The CDR3 is 15 residues long. Trimming removed 0 bases at V and 5 bases at J, with 14 bases between. The CDR3 DNA is TGTGCCAGCAGCTTGGAGGGATCGAAGTGGGAGACCCAGTACTTC. It encodes CASSLEGSKWETQYF.

The CDR3 nucleotides are TGTGCCAGCAGTTACCCCATTACTACTAGGCCGGAGTATTTT. The encoded protein is CASSYPITTRPEYF. J is TRBJ2-3 and V is TRBV6-7; a weak D match, TRBD2 (5 bases). TRBV6-7 is designated an ORF whose function remains uncertain. The germline V and J ends were trimmed by 2 bases and 13 bases, with 19 bases remaining between them. This CDR3 spans 14 amino acids.

The chain has TRBV5-1 and TRBJ1-2; D not resolved. The V gene's germline CDR1 is SGHRS and CDR2 YFSETQ. The V end lost 0 bases, the J end lost 1 base, and 7 bases lay between the germline ends. The CDR3 runs 14 residues. The CDR3 protein is CASSLDGVNYGYTF. The CDR3 nucleotides read TGCGCCAGCAGCTTGGACGGAGTTAACTATGGCTACACCTTC.